The present T cell receptor beta chain was sequenced within a study of blood T cell repertoires in COVID-19 (dated by TCRdb to the early 2020s). Regarding the research as a whole: Collaborator samples came from the United States, Italy and Spain and covered acute and convalescent phases of COVID-19. The prospective study material was composed of cDNA or gDNA derived from T cells, B-cell-depleted T cells, or PBMCs. Subjects who had been exposed to COVID-19, were actively infected with it, or had recovered from it provided the deeply sampled blood TCRbeta repertoires that made up the dataset. The repertoires were released in a freely available public database meant as a resource for research on the immune response to SARS-CoV-2. The samples were drawn from two sources: the first 160 participants of the ongoing ImmuneRACE study, and about 1,300 subjects contributed by 6 global collaborators. Nearly every sample came with metadata listing a de-identified subject ID, COVID-19 status, age in years and sex. Where available, HLA class I and class II types were obtained from metadata supplied by the sample provider rather than from assay-based typing. Overall study outcomes, separate from this receptor: Clinical and demographic metadata were provided uncurated, with the amount varying by source and participant.

Turning to this clone: Its antigen is currently not known. No base-level quality is on record; no much larger clone is a single base apart.

TCRbeta CDR3 regions were amplified from genomic DNA using the immunoSEQ Assay, a bias-controlled multiplex PCR. As for the authors' bioinformatics: Nucleated cell counts per sample were estimated from amplification of reference gene primers within the assay. Sequence reads were collapsed and filtered to measure the absolute abundance of every unique TCRbeta CDR3 rearrangement. For each sample, productive Simpson clonality was calculated as the square root of Simpson's diversity index over productive rearrangements. TCRdb took this table from immuneACCESS and kept in-frame rearrangements with V and J called. Such tables lack part of the clones; where checked against another copy, unresolved V genes explain under half of the gap, and the rest is unexplained. V, J and clone size reflect that table, while D and trimming were determined from the DNA. A total of approximately 310,000 clones appear in this sample, 80% to 90% of them only once. 1% of the sample lies in the top ten.

Collaborating institutions collected whole blood in K2EDTA tubes following their own protocols. For TCRbeta analysis, collaborators shipped samples as frozen whole blood, isolated PBMCs, or DNA extracted from either of those sample types. The clonotype comes from a man aged 45-60 years with active or convalescent COVID-19. Sequencing was done on a sample of peripheral blood.

This receptor has the CDR3 CASSAGVGSFPDYGYTF. The sequenced DNA is TGTGCCAGCAGCGCTGGTGTGGGCAGTTTCCCGGACTATGGCTACACCTTC. The chain was built from TRBV7-8 and TRBJ1-2; the D gene lacks a confident call. Counted from cysteine to phenylalanine, this CDR3 has 17 amino acids. Left in the record is the CDR3 DNA by itself, 51 bases read in frame from the first base. CDR1 and CDR2 are drawn from the germline V gene: SGHVS, FQNEAQ. Relative to germline, V is 5 bases shorter and J is 3 bases shorter, with 22 bases between their ends. The full variable domain, completed from the reference TRBV7-8 and TRBJ1-2 proteins outside the CDR3, reads GAGVSQSPRYKVAKRGQDVALRCDPISGHVSLFWYQQALGQGPEFLTYFQNEAQLDKSGLPSDRFFAERPEGSVSTLKIQRTQQEDSAVYLCASSAGVGSFPDYGYTFGSGTRLTVV.